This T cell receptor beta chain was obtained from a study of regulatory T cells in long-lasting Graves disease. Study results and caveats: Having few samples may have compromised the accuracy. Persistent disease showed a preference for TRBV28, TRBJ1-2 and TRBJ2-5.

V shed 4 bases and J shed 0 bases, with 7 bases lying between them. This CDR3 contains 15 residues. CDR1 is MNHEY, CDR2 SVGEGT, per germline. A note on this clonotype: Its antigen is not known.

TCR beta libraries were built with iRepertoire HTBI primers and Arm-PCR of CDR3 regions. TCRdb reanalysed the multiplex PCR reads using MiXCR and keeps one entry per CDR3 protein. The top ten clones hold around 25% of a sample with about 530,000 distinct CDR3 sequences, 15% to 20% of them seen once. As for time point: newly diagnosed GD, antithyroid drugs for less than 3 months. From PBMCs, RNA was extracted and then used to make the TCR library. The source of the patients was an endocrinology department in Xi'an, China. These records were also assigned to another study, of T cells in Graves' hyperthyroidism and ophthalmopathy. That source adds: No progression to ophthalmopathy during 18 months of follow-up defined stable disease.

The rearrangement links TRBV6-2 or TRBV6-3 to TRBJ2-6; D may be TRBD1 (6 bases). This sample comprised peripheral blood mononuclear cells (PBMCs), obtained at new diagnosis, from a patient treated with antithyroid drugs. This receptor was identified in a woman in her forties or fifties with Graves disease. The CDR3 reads CASSWDTSGANVLTF. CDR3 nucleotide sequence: TGTGCCAGCAGTTGGGACACCTCTGGGGCCAACGTCCTGACTTTC.